This is a list of T cell receptor beta chains from one sample in a study of T cell responses to AZD1222 COVID-19 vaccine. The method was immunoSEQ multiplex PCR; TCRdb's version includes in-frame clones alone and lacks a portion of them. The sample yields about 120,000 clones, just over 90% seen once. The starting material was peripheral blood, obtained 28 days after the second AZD1222 dose. These receptors all come from an adult who received the AZD1222 COVID-19 vaccine. Both conserved end residues are part of each CDR3. A D gene is named only where the DNA matches it firmly. Where a row states a size, it is once, few, many or the class of an expanded clone; other rows omit it.

length	size	D	V	J	DNA	CDR3
13	NA	NA	TRBV6-2/TRBV6-3	TRBJ2-7	TGTGCCAGCAGTTACGCCAGGGCCAACGAGCAGTACTTC	CASSYARANEQYF
12	NA	NA	TRBV29-1	TRBJ1-4	TGCAGCGCTTTTGAAAGGGGGGAAAAACTGTTTTTT	CSAFERGEKLFF
18	NA	TRBD2	TRBV5-1	TRBJ2-2	TGCGCCAGCAGCTTGGTGGGACTAGCGGGAATCGGCACCGGGGAGCTGTTTTTT	CASSLVGLAGIGTGELFF
12	NA	NA	TRBV5-1	TRBJ2-2	TGCGCCAGCAGCTTGAGTGACGGGGAGCTGTTTTTT	CASSLSDGELFF
16	NA	NA	TRBV5-1	TRBJ2-1	TGCGCCAGCAGCTTGGAGGAAGCGGTCTCCTACAATGAGCAGTTCTTC	CASSLEEAVSYNEQFF
14	NA	NA	TRBV5-1	TRBJ2-3	TGCGCCAGCAGCTTCGGACACAGCACAGATACGCAGTATTTT	CASSFGHSTDTQYF
18	NA	NA	TRBV11-2	TRBJ2-1	TGTGCCAGCAGCTTAGAACCGGGACCCTGGGTCCCCTACAATGAGCAGTTCTTC	CASSLEPGPWVPYNEQFF
13	NA	NA	TRBV7-6	TRBJ1-2	TGTGCCAGCAGCTTAGAGTCCAGAGATGGCTACACCTTC	CASSLESRDGYTF
15	NA	NA	TRBV19	TRBJ2-1	TGTGCCAGTAGTAATGGCGGGGATAACTACAATGAGCAGTTCTTC	CASSNGGDNYNEQFF
9	NA	NA	TRBV29-1	TRBJ1-2	TGCAGCGTTGAACCTGGCTACACCTTC	CSVEPGYTF
15	NA	NA	TRBV7-2	TRBJ1-5	TGTGCCAGCAGCTTAGATCGGGGAAGGAATCAGCCCCAGCATTTT	CASSLDRGRNQPQHF
14	NA	NA	TRBV6-6	TRBJ1-1	TGTGCCAGCAGTTACAGGGACCTCAACACTGAAGCTTTCTTT	CASSYRDLNTEAFF
12	once	NA	TRBV12-3/TRBV12-4	TRBJ2-7	TGTGCCAGCAGTTCCATCGAATGGGAGCAGTACTTC	CASSSIEWEQYF
14	once	NA	TRBV25-1	TRBJ2-4	TGTGCCAGCAGGACAAACACAGCCAAAAACATTCAGTACTTC	CASRTNTAKNIQYF
13	NA	NA	TRBV7-9	TRBJ2-7	TGTGCCAGCAGCTTCTCCCCGGGCTCCGAGCAGTACTTC	CASSFSPGSEQYF
14	once	NA	TRBV27	TRBJ2-7	TGTGCCAGCAGTTTAGGCTGGGGCTCCTACGAGCAGTACTTC	CASSLGWGSYEQYF
12	NA	NA	TRBV30	TRBJ1-1	TGTGCCTGGAGTATCATGAACACTGAAGCTTTCTTT	CAWSIMNTEAFF
16	NA	NA	TRBV7-2	TRBJ2-5	TGTGCCAGCAGCTTAAGGCGGCTCAACATCGAGGAGACCCAGTACTTC	CASSLRRLNIEETQYF
19	NA	TRBD2	TRBV4-1	TRBJ2-3	TGCGCCAGCAGCCAAGATGCGGGAGCCGGCACCACCGGGCCAGATACGCAGTATTTT	CASSQDAGAGTTGPDTQYF
15	NA	TRBD1	TRBV3-1/TRBV3-2	TRBJ1-1	TGTGCCAGCAGCCAAGACAGGGGGCGCAGCACTGAAGCTTTCTTT	CASSQDRGRSTEAFF
13	NA	NA	TRBV6-1	TRBJ2-7	TGTGCCAGCAGTGAAACTAGAGGCTACGAGCAGTACTTC	CASSETRGYEQYF
15	NA	NA	TRBV4-1	TRBJ2-7	TGCGCCAGCAGCCAAGACTCAGGCGGAGGGGACGAGCAGTACTTC	CASSQDSGGGDEQYF
18	NA	NA	TRBV11-2	TRBJ2-4	TGTGCCAGCAGCTTAAGTTTCGGGCGAGGTTTTGGCAAAAACATTCAGTACTTC	CASSLSFGRGFGKNIQYF
14	NA	NA	TRBV4-1	TRBJ1-2	TGCGCCAGCAGCCAAGAACTGGGGGCCTATGGCTACACCTTC	CASSQELGAYGYTF
13	NA	NA	TRBV6-5	TRBJ1-1	TGTGCCAGCAGCCTCTTGAGAGGGAGTGAAGCTTTCTTT	CASSLLRGSEAFF
16	once	NA	TRBV5-1	TRBJ1-4	TGCGCCAGCAGCTTGGATGCGGTCGGCTATAATGAAAAACTGTTTTTT	CASSLDAVGYNEKLFF
15	NA	NA	TRBV14	TRBJ1-2	TGTGCCAGCAGCCGGACAGCCCCCACGGGGAATGGCTACACCTTC	CASSRTAPTGNGYTF
13	NA	NA	TRBV13	TRBJ1-2	TGTGCCAGCAGCTTAGAGGGTAGGCATGGCTACACCTTC	CASSLEGRHGYTF
13	NA	NA	TRBV30	TRBJ2-3	TGTGCCTGGGGGGGGTTCAGCACAGATACGCAGTATTTT	CAWGGFSTDTQYF
16	NA	TRBD1	TRBV7-2	TRBJ1-6	TGTGCCAGCAGCTTCTACGGGACAGAAACTAATTCACCCCTCCACTTT	CASSFYGTETNSPLHF
15	NA	NA	TRBV10-3	TRBJ2-2	TGTGCCATCAGGGAGGGGGCTTCGAACACCGGGGAGCTGTTTTTT	CAIREGASNTGELFF
17	NA	NA	TRBV7-8	TRBJ1-4	TGTGCCAGCAGCTATTCTACCTTGGGAGAGGAGAATGAAAAACTGTTTTTT	CASSYSTLGEENEKLFF
14	NA	NA	TRBV29-1	TRBJ1-3	TGCAGCGTTGAACCCGCCGGAATTGGAAACACCATATATTTT	CSVEPAGIGNTIYF
15	NA	NA	TRBV24-1	TRBJ2-5	TGTGCCACCAGTGATTCGGGGGTAGGCCAAGAGACCCAGTACTTC	CATSDSGVGQETQYF
14	NA	NA	TRBV5-1	TRBJ2-7	TGCGCCAGCAGCTCCGGACTGGGCTCCTACGAGCAGTACTTC	CASSSGLGSYEQYF
15	NA	TRBD1	TRBV19	TRBJ1-6	TGTGCCAGTAGTATGAACAGGGGTCGAAATTCACCCCTCCACTTT	CASSMNRGRNSPLHF
18	NA	TRBD2	TRBV7-8	TRBJ2-1	TGTGCCAGCAGCTTAGAACTCGCGGGAGGGAGTTTTGTAAATGAGCAGTTCTTC	CASSLELAGGSFVNEQFF
12	once	NA	TRBV3-1/TRBV3-2	TRBJ1-4	TGTGCCAGCAGCCCCCTAAATGAAAAACTGTTTTTT	CASSPLNEKLFF
17	NA	NA	TRBV5-6	TRBJ2-1	TGTGCCAGCAGCCGTGCCTCCGGGGTGATTACCTACAATGAGCAGTTCTTC	CASSRASGVITYNEQFF
14	NA	TRBD1	TRBV27	TRBJ1-1	TGTGCCAGCAGTTGGGACAGGGAGAACACTGAAGCTTTCTTT	CASSWDRENTEAFF
17	NA	TRBD2	TRBV6-2/TRBV6-3	TRBJ2-1	TGTGCCAGCAGTTACTCGCCCCCTAGCGGGATCTACAATGAGCAGTTCTTC	CASSYSPPSGIYNEQFF
11	once	NA	TRBV7-9	TRBJ2-7	TGTGCCAGCAGCTTACTGTACGAGCAGTACTTC	CASSLLYEQYF
12	NA	NA	TRBV28	TRBJ1-5	TGTGCCACGGGGGTTAGCAATCAGCCCCAGCATTTT	CATGVSNQPQHF
14	NA	NA	TRBV27	TRBJ1-1	TGTGCCAGCTGGGCAGCGGGCAGAGGCACTGAAGCTTTCTTT	CASWAAGRGTEAFF
17	NA	TRBD2	TRBV10-3	TRBJ2-3	TGTGCCATCAGCTCTGGGCTAGCGGGTCCGCCCCCAGATACGCAGTATTTT	CAISSGLAGPPPDTQYF
14	NA	NA	TRBV14	TRBJ2-5	TGTGCCAGCAGCCAAGGTCCCAGTCAAGAGACCCAGTACTTC	CASSQGPSQETQYF
15	NA	NA	TRBV2	TRBJ1-5	TGTGCCAGCAGTCCCTCTACTCGGGGGGGTCAGCCCCAGCATTTT	CASSPSTRGGQPQHF
14	NA	NA	TRBV19	TRBJ1-5	TGTGCCAGTAGTATCATAGGGCAAAATCAGCCCCAGCATTTT	CASSIIGQNQPQHF
14	few	NA	TRBV7-8	TRBJ1-2	TGTGCCAGCAGCTCAGGGTTGCGGCTCTATGGCTACACCTTC	CASSSGLRLYGYTF
13	once	NA	TRBV19	TRBJ1-4	TGTGCCAGTAGTACCCCCCCAGGGTGGAAACTGTTTTTT	CASSTPPGWKLFF
14	NA	TRBD1	TRBV18	TRBJ1-4	TGTGCCAGCTCACCTCGGACAGGGGATGAAAAACTGTTTTTT	CASSPRTGDEKLFF
16	NA	TRBD1	TRBV19	TRBJ2-2	TGTGCCACCCAATCGAGAACAGGGGAGAACACCGGGGAGCTGTTTTTT	CATQSRTGENTGELFF
14	NA	TRBD1	TRBV7-2	TRBJ2-1	TGTGCCAGCAGCTTGAGGACAGGCGGTAATGAGCAGTTCTTC	CASSLRTGGNEQFF
15	NA	NA	TRBV13	TRBJ2-5	TGTGCCAGCAGCTTAAGTAGGGGGATTTGGGAGACCCAGTACTTC	CASSLSRGIWETQYF
13	NA	TRBD1	TRBV29-1	TRBJ1-2	TGCAGCGTCCTCGGGACAGGGGACTATGGCTACACCTTC	CSVLGTGDYGYTF
13	NA	NA	TRBV30	TRBJ1-5	TGTGCCTGGAGTAGAACAGGCAGTCAGCCCCAGCATTTT	CAWSRTGSQPQHF